These 9 T cell receptor beta chains were sequenced from one sample in a study of Graves' ophthalmopathy and Graves' hyperthyroidism. Amplification of TCR beta CDR3 regions used RNA transcripts. After a first-round RT-PCR with HTBI primers, a second-round multiplex PCR was run. TCRdb analysed the multiplex PCR reads with MiXCR anew, one entry per CDR3 protein. The sample includes 300,000 to 400,000 distinct CDR3 sequences, about a sixth seen only once; the top ten take roughly an eighth. The sample comprised peripheral blood. The receptors derive from an adult man with Graves' ophthalmopathy.

The rearrangement joins TRBV4-2 to TRBJ1-2; D not certain. Per germline, CDR1 LGHNA and CDR2 YNFKEQ. V gave up 0 bases and J gave up 5 bases, with 7 bases separating them. The CDR3 has 13 amino acids. The DNA for the CDR3 is TGTGCCAGCAGCCAAGATGGGATTTATGGCTACACCTTC. Protein product: CASSQDGIYGYTF.

At least ten counts were recorded for this clonotype. The V gene is TRBV12-3 or TRBV12-4, the J gene TRBJ1-2; D is ambiguous. The CDR3 has 14 residues. V lost 3 bases to trimming and J lost 5 bases, with 13 bases between them. The DNA for the CDR3 is TGTGCCAGCAGTTTTTCGGGTACTGGGTATGGCTACACCTTC. Its translation: CASSFSGTGYGYTF.

This clonotype has ten or more counts. In nucleotides, the CDR3 is TGTGCCAGCAGCTCCGGGACAGGGATCTACGAGCAGTACTTC. Amino acids: CASSSGTGIYEQYF. V and J are TRBV5-6 and TRBJ2-7; 9 nucleotides align to TRBD1. From germline, CDR1 is SGHDT and CDR2 YYEEEE. V shed 3 bases, J shed 3 bases, and the junction held 4 bases outside the gene matches. The CDR3 extends over 14 amino acids.

The sample holds a few counts of this clonotype. CDR3: CASSLRVSGSSAYEQYF. The CDR3 bases are TGTGCCAGCAGTTTAAGGGTTAGCGGGAGCTCTGCCTACGAGCAGTACTTC. The V and J genes are TRBV12-3 or TRBV12-4 and TRBJ2-7; TRBD2 matches 9 bases. The trim removed 2 bases at V and 2 bases at J, leaving 10 bases unmatched. This CDR3 has 17 residues.

This clonotype has at least ten counts. This chain joins TRBV12-5 and TRBJ2-2; perhaps TRBD1 as D (6 bases). Germline V lookup: CDR1 LGHNT, CDR2 FRNRAP. The V and J ends lost 5 bases and 0 bases respectively, with 16 bases between them. The CDR3 contains 17 residues. As DNA, the CDR3 is TGTGCTAGTGGTCTTACACAGGGCTCCGCGAACACCGGGGAGCTGTTTTTT. As protein: CASGLTQGSANTGELFF.

The chain recombines TRBV12-3 or TRBV12-4 with TRBJ2-7; D call uncertain. V was cut by 6 bases and J by 0 bases, with 12 bases left in between. CDR3 length: 14 amino acids. The DNA for the CDR3 is TGTGCCAGCAGAACAGATAGGAGCTCCTACGAGCAGTACTTC. Its protein is CASRTDRSSYEQYF.

This chain connects TRBV13 to TRBJ1-1, with D unresolved. The CDR3 runs to 14 residues. Per germline, CDR1 PRHDT and CDR2 FYEKMQ (reference sequence). Trimming cost V 5 bases and J 5 bases, with 15 bases left between them. The CDR3 DNA reads as TGTGCCAGCAGCCGAGGACGGTTGGATACTGAAGCTTTCTTT. It translates to CASSRGRLDTEAFF.

The chain joins TRBV24-1 to TRBJ2-5; D might be TRBD1 (6 bases). V lost 2 bases to trimming and J lost 1 base, with 10 bases between them. The V gene's germline CDR1 is KGHDR and CDR2 SFDVKD. The CDR3 is 15 amino acids. The DNA of the CDR3 is TGTGCCACCAGTGATTCGCTGACAGGCCAAGAGACCCAGTACTTC. It yields the protein CATSDSLTGQETQYF.

This clonotype was found many times. The chain couples TRBV30 to TRBJ1-5, with unresolved D. This CDR3 is built from 13 residues. CDR1 is GTSNPN, CDR2 SVGIG, per germline (reference sequence). Trimming took 2 bases from V and 5 from J, leaving 10 bases between them. The CDR3 nucleotides are TGTGCCTGGAGTTATGGGTCCGATCAGCCCCAGCATTTT. Its protein product is CAWSYGSDQPQHF.